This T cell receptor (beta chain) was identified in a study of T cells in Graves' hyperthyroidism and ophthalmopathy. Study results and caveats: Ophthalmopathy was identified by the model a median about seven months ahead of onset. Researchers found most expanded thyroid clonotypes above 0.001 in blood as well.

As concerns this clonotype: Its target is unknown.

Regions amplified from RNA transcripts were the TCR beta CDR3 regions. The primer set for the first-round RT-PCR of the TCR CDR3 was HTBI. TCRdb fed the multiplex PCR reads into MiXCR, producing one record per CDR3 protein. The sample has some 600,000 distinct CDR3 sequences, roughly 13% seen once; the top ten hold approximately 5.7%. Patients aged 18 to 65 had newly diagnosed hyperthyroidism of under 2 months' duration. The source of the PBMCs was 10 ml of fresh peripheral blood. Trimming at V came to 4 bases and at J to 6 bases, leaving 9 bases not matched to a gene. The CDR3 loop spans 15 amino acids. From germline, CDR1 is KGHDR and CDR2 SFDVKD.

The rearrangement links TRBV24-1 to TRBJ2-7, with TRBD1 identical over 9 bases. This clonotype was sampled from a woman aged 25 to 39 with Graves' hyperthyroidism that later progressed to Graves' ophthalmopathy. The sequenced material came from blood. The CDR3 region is CATSDPGQGTGEQYF. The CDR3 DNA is TGTGCCACCAGTGACCCGGGACAGGGAACGGGCGAGCAGTACTTC.